This record covers a single T cell receptor beta chain. It differs at one base from a far larger clone, so likely a read error. The entry originates in a study of prognosis after radiotherapy for stage I lung cancer. This CDR3 has 15 residues. Germline-derived CDR1 and CDR2 are MNHNS and SASEGT. After removal of 1 base from V and 9 bases from J, the junction contained 8 bases not matched to a gene. Multiplex PCR in two rounds served to amplify TCR beta CDR3 from genomic DNA. The use of primers specific to each TRBV and TRBJ gene characterized first-round PCR. TCRdb analysed the multiplex PCR reads with MiXCR anew, one entry per CDR3 protein. The sample lists about 25,000 distinct CDR3 sequences, about two fifths seen once, with under 25% in the top ten.

This clonotype was obtained from a donor older than 45 with non-small cell lung cancer. The sample was PBMCs, taken before or after stereotactic body radiation therapy (not recorded which). The V and J genes are TRBV6-1 and TRBJ2-2; 7 nucleotides line up with TRBD1. As DNA, the CDR3 is TGTGCCAGCAGTGAAGAGGGGGCTTCGACCCGGGAGCTGTTTTTT. The encoded protein is CASSEEGASTRELFF.